Listed below are T cell receptor beta chains from one sample, sequenced in a study of T-cell memory formation after mild COVID-19. Via MiXCR, TCRdb re-called the 5' RACE reads, giving one row per CDR3 protein. The sample has fewer than 650,000 distinct CDR3 sequences, approximately 21% seen once. Sequencing used PBMCs or a T cell subset sorted from them (not recorded which). The receptors come from an adult woman who had mild COVID-19 (a few samples of this study predate the infection). Cell type and time point are not known. Both conserved end residues are part of each CDR3. D genes are given only for firm matches. Only some rows state a clone size, as once, few, many or a class for expanded clones.

NA	TRBV28	TRBJ2-3	TRBD1	CASSPRPGTGGPTDTQYF	TGTGCCAGCAGCCCTCGTCCCGGGACAGGGGGCCCGACAGATACGCAGTATTTT
NA	TRBV6-5	TRBJ1-4	NA	CASSYAERVTNEKLFF	TGTGCCAGCAGTTACGCCGAGAGGGTAACTAATGAAAAACTGTTTTTT
few	TRBV5-6	TRBJ2-7	NA	CASSGGTDPYEQYF	TGTGCCAGCAGCGGGGGGACAGACCCCTACGAGCAGTACTTC
NA	TRBV7-9	TRBJ1-2	NA	CASSFTGVQGYTF	TGTGCCAGCAGCTTTACGGGAGTTCAGGGCTACACCTTC
NA	TRBV7-8	TRBJ1-6	TRBD1	CASSLGSRGNNSPLHF	TGTGCCAGCAGCTTAGGTAGCAGGGGGAATAATTCACCCCTCCACTTT
few	TRBV7-9	TRBJ1-2	NA	CASSLSVADYGYTF	TGTGCCAGCAGCTTATCGGTGGCAGACTATGGCTACACCTTC
NA	TRBV15	TRBJ2-3	NA	CATSPYGLTDTQYF	TGTGCCACCAGCCCCTACGGACTGACAGATACGCAGTATTTT
NA	TRBV20-1	TRBJ1-4	TRBD1	CSARDPPLDRAHEKLFF	TGCAGTGCTAGAGATCCTCCCCTTGACAGGGCGCATGAAAAACTGTTTTTT
NA	TRBV12-3/TRBV12-4	TRBJ2-2	TRBD2	CASSPLAGGVANAGELFF	TGTGCCAGCAGTCCACTAGCGGGGGGCGTCGCGAACGCCGGGGAGCTGTTTTTT
many	TRBV7-9	TRBJ1-1	NA	CASSLGTSNTEAFF	TGTGCCAGCAGCTTGGGGACATCCAACACTGAAGCTTTCTTT
few	TRBV24-1	TRBJ2-5	NA	CATSVRWGGGFEETQYF	TGTGCCACCAGTGTGCGGTGGGGAGGGGGTTTTGAAGAGACCCAGTACTTC
NA	TRBV5-5	TRBJ2-3	NA	CASRRSSTDTQYF	TGTGCCAGCAGACGGAGTAGCACAGATACGCAGTATTTT
few	TRBV27	TRBJ1-5	NA	CASSLSWAAVLSNQPQHF	TGTGCCAGCAGTTTATCGTGGGCGGCAGTCCTTAGCAATCAGCCCCAGCATTTT
NA	TRBV9	TRBJ2-1	TRBD2	CASSVPAGTAGHEQFF	TGTGCCAGCAGCGTCCCAGCGGGAACCGCGGGGCATGAGCAGTTCTTC
NA	TRBV18	TRBJ2-7	NA	CASSPGQPKQYF	TGTGCCAGCTCACCGGGACAACCCAAGCAGTACTTC
NA	TRBV24-1	TRBJ2-1	NA	CATSLKGIDNEQFF	TGTGCCACCAGCCTAAAAGGGATAGACAATGAGCAGTTCTTC
NA	TRBV2	TRBJ2-3	NA	CASSEGRGGGKTDTQYF	TGTGCCAGCAGTGAGGGCAGGGGCGGGGGAAAGACAGATACGCAGTATTTT
few	TRBV2	TRBJ1-1	NA	CASHLEDSPTAFF	TGTGCCAGCCACCTGGAAGACTCCCCAACAGCTTTCTTT